Following are 3 T cell receptor beta chains from one sample sequenced in a study of spatial heterogeneity in lung cancer. Points from the study as a whole: Tumoral mutation counts were tracked by counts of expanded intratumoral alpha and beta TCRs.

These receptors lack a known antigen. The time point denotes: sample taken at primary tumor resection. TCRdb re-called the 5' RACE reads through MiXCR, storing one row per CDR3 protein. The sample includes 20,000 to 30,000 distinct CDR3 sequences, roughly 8.3% of them seen just once. Sequenced here: lung tumor tissue, sampled at surgery. These receptors came from a male donor with early-stage non-small cell lung cancer.

This clonotype came up a few times. The chain joins TRBV5-4 to TRBJ2-3; D possibly corresponds to TRBD2 (6 bases). The CDR3 covers 15 residues. Trimming pared 4 bases from V and 2 bases from J, leaving 14 bases between. Looked up from germline, CDR1 is SGHNT and CDR2 is YYREEE (reference sequence). CDR3 DNA sequence: TGTGCCAGCAGCCGACTTCTAGCGAACACAGATACGCAGTATTTT. Its translation is CASSRLLANTDTQYF.

At least ten counts were recorded for this clonotype. V is TRBV6-6 and J is TRBJ1-4; D is undetermined. In germline, CDR1 is MNHNY, CDR2 SVGAGI (reference sequence). Trimming pared 2 bases from V and 8 bases from J, leaving 6 bases between. The CDR3 has 12 amino acids. The CDR3 sequence is CASSYGVEKLFF. CDR3 sequence (DNA): TGTGCCAGCAGTTACGGGGTCGAAAAACTGTTTTTT.

This clonotype was detected ten times or more. This chain joins TRBV5-5 and TRBJ1-2; no clear D. The V end was cut by 2 bases, the J end by 0 bases, with 11 bases between. Germline assignment: CDR1 SGHKS and CDR2 YYEKEE (reference sequence). The CDR3 totals 15 residues. Written as DNA, the CDR3 is TGTGCCAGCAGCTTTTCACGGACCACTAACTATGGCTACACCTTC. It codes for CASSFSRTTNYGYTF.